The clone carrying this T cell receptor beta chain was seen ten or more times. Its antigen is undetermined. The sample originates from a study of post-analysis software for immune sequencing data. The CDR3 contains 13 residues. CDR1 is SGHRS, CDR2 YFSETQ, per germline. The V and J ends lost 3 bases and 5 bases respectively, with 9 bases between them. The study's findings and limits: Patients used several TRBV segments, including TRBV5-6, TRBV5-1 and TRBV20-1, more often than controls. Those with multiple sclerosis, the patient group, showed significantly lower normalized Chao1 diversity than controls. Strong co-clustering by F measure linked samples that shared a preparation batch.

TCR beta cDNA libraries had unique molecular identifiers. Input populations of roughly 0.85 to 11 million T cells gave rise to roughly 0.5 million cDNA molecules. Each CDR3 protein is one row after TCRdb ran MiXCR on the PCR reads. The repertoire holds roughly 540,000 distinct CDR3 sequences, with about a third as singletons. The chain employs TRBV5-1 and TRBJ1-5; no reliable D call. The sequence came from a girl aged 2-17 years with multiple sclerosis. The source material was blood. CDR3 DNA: TGCGCCAGCAGCTCCGGTAGGGATCAGCCCCAGCATTTT. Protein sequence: CASSSGRDQPQHF.